This T cell receptor (beta chain) was profiled in a study of T cells in Graves' hyperthyroidism and ophthalmopathy. Regarding the study as a whole: Ophthalmopathy was told apart from stable hyperthyroidism by a 13 V-J model.

Amplification targeted TCR beta CDR3 regions from RNA transcripts. An initial round of RT-PCR targeting the TCR CDR3 relied on the HTBI primer set. TCRdb passed the multiplex PCR reads through MiXCR, listing each CDR3 protein once. The sample shows about 380,000 distinct CDR3 sequences, approximately 13% of them seen only once. The junction had 14 bases not matched to a gene; V was cut back by 7 bases and J by 4 bases. CDR1 and CDR2 from the germline V gene are LNHDA and SQIVND (reference sequence). The CDR3 contains 16 residues. A note on this clonotype: Its antigen is as yet unknown.

The study based diagnoses on clinical symptoms, serum thyroxine and TRAb, thyroid ultrasound and orbital computed tomography. The source is a man in his thirties or forties with Graves' hyperthyroidism that later progressed to Graves' ophthalmopathy. The chain combines TRBV19 with TRBJ1-2; 8 bases are a match to TRBD1. Specimen: blood. The CDR3 loop is CASTVSSQGAGYGYTF. CDR3 bases: TGTGCCAGTACCGTCTCCTCCCAGGGGGCAGGCTATGGCTACACCTTC.